This TCR beta chain was documented in a study of cytomegalovirus exposure and HLA in healthy donors. Notes on the study in general: Rare TCR sequences predominated, though certain public TCRs were found in many donors. Researchers counted 164 TCR beta chains as cytomegalovirus-associated.

V shed 5 bases and J 0 bases; nucleotides not matched to a gene: 3. Germline assignment: CDR1 SGHTA and CDR2 FQGNSA. The CDR3 runs 15 residues. TCRdb's copy holds only in-frame clones and misses some; the assay was immunoSEQ multiplex PCR. The sample includes about 220,000 clones, approximately 90% seen only once; the top ten take 2% to 3%. Remarks on this clone: Antigen: not known.

This clonotype was obtained from a man aged 18 to 29 in good health and CMV-seronegative. The rearrangement joins TRBV7-2 to TRBJ2-1; 8 bases are a match to TRBD2. The specimen sequenced was PBMCs. The DNA for the CDR3 is TGTGCCAGCAGCCGCCGGGGGGGCTCCTACAATGAGCAGTTCTTC. This encodes CASSRRGGSYNEQFF. The variable domain in full, completed from reference TRBV7-2 and TRBJ2-1, reads GAGVSQSPSNKVTEKGKDVELRCDPISGHTALYWYRQSLGQGLEFLIYFQGNSAPDKSGLPSDRFSAERTGGSVSTLTIQRTQQEDSAVYLCASSRRGGSYNEQFFGPGTRLTVL.